This T cell receptor (beta chain) appears in the sequencing data of a study of PD-L1 blockade in urothelial cancer. Study information: Prior exposure to chemotherapy in patients amounted to 0 to 3 regimens received. The authors examined blood 3 weeks (second dose) and 6 weeks after treatment start. Blood yielded a median of approximately 130,000 T cells per sample.

Only in-frame clones appear in the TCRdb table, and some are missing; sequencing was by immunoSEQ multiplex PCR. The data contain about 84,000 clones, 82% of them singletons. This clone was detected only a few times. After removal of 8 bases from V and 5 bases from J, the junction contained 10 bases not matched to a gene. Germline V gives CDR1 MNHNS, CDR2 SASEGT. There are 14 residues in the CDR3. The receptor's source is a man aged 65 to 79 with urothelial cancer. Sequenced here: PBMCs, sampled around atezolizumab (anti-PD-L1) treatment. The rearrangement joins TRBV6-1 to TRBJ2-5; the match to TRBD1 covers 8 bases. The CDR3 bases are TGTGCCAGCCTAAGGGACAGGCCATGGGAGACCCAGTACTTC. Translated: CASLRDRPWETQYF.